One and the same sample provided the 13 T cell receptor beta chains below, sequenced in a study of blood T cells in healthy people across ages. PCR was performed a second time for about 7 to 12 cycles using a sample-barcoded 5' primer and a J-beta primer mix. Using its own MiXCR run on the 5' RACE reads, TCRdb lists one record per CDR3 protein. This table holds over 1.5 million distinct CDR3 sequences, about 50% found once. Sequenced input: blood. Receptors originate from a woman aged 40 to 50 in good health.

A few counts support this clonotype. V and J are TRBV29-1 and TRBJ1-2; D remains unclear. CDR3 size: 13 residues. The V and J ends lost 4 bases and 3 bases respectively, with 12 bases between them. The V gene's germline CDR1 is SQVTM and CDR2 ANQGSEA. This CDR3 is CSVGTGRDYGYTF. The CDR3 DNA follows: TGCAGCGTTGGGACTGGCCGAGACTATGGCTACACCTTC.

The chain couples TRBV6-6 to TRBJ2-5, with 9 bases aligning to TRBD2. The CDR3 is 17 amino acids. Per the germline V gene, CDR1 is MNHNY and CDR2 is SVGAGI (reference sequence). V shed 0 bases, J shed 4 bases, and the junction held 9 bases outside the gene matches. CDR3 DNA: TGTGCCAGCAGTTACTCGGCTTTAGCGGGGGTGGGAGAGACCCAGTACTTC. Amino acids: CASSYSALAGVGETQYF.

This clonotype has a handful of counts. The V call is TRBV6-5, the J call TRBJ2-7, with 8 bases identical to TRBD1. CDR1 MNHEY and CDR2 SVGAGI come from the germline V gene. This CDR3 is 15 amino acids long. V was clipped by 8 bases and J by 4 bases; unmatched bases: 13. CDR3 sequence (DNA): TGTGCCAGCGCCGTCAAACAGGGGGATTATTACGAGCAGTACTTC. Its translation: CASAVKQGDYYEQYF.

This chain joins TRBV27 and TRBJ2-1; the match to TRBD1 covers 8 bases. The length of the CDR3 is 16 residues. With V trimmed by 5 bases and J by 2 bases, 8 bases remained unmatched. Germline CDR1 and CDR2: MNHEY and SMNVEV (reference sequence). For the CDR3, the DNA is TGTGCCAGCAGTGGAGGGACAGGTTCCCCCTACAATGAGCAGTTCTTC. This codes for CASSGGTGSPYNEQFF.

The rearrangement uses TRBV20-1 and TRBJ1-5, with 8 nucleotides matching TRBD1. Germline V gene data show CDR1 as DFQATT and CDR2 as SNEGSKA (reference sequence). The CDR3 length is 14 residues. Trimming at V came to 2 bases and at J to 3 bases, leaving 3 bases not matched to a gene. The CDR3 DNA reads as TGCAGTGCTAGAACGGGACAGGTCAATCAGCCCCAGCATTTT. Encoded protein: CSARTGQVNQPQHF.

The V call is TRBV7-2, the J call TRBJ2-7; D may be TRBD1 or TRBD2 (6 bases each). The ends were cut back, 4 bases at V and 1 base at J, with 17 bases in the middle. The CDR3 totals 16 residues. Per the germline V gene, CDR1 is SGHTA and CDR2 is FQGNSA. The CDR3 sequence is CASSSTRDKGSYEQYF. The CDR3 DNA sequence: TGTGCCAGCAGCTCGACGCGGGACAAGGGGTCCTACGAGCAGTACTTC. The entire variable domain, with the rest obtained from reference TRBV7-2 and TRBJ2-7, is as follows: GAGVSQSPSNKVTEKGKDVELRCDPISGHTALYWYRQSLGQGLEFLIYFQGNSAPDKSGLPSDRFSAERTGGSVSTLTIQRTQQEDSAVYLCASSSTRDKGSYEQYFGPGTRLTVT.

J is TRBJ2-7 and V is TRBV29-1; the D gene is possibly TRBD1 (6 bases). The CDR3 extends over 13 amino acids. The ends were cut back, 4 bases at V and 4 bases at J, with 14 bases in the middle. The germline V gene has CDR1 SQVTM and CDR2 ANQGSEA. Here the CDR3 reads CSVVTVDRYEQYF. The CDR3 DNA reads TGCAGCGTTGTTACAGTAGACAGGTACGAGCAGTACTTC.

This chain uses TRBV4-3 with TRBJ2-1; 11 bases are shared with TRBD2. The CDR3 is made up of 17 amino acids. CDR1 is LGHNA and CDR2 is YSLEER in the germline V gene. V dropped 2 bases and J dropped 8; count of bases not matched to a gene: 11. The CDR3, as DNA: TGCGCCAGCAGCCAAAAGACTAGCGGGGATTTTATCGATGAGCAGTTCTTC. Its translation: CASSQKTSGDFIDEQFF.

The chain employs TRBV4-3 and TRBJ2-2; D is unclear. With 2 bases removed from V and 5 bases from J, the gap between germline ends came to 9 bases. There are 14 residues in the CDR3. CDR1 and CDR2 (germline): LGHNA, YSLEER. The CDR3, as DNA: TGCGCCAGCAGCCAAAGTTCGGGTACCGGGGAGCTGTTTTTT. This encodes CASSQSSGTGELFF.

J is TRBJ2-1 and V is TRBV6-5; D not resolved. Germline CDR1 reads MNHEY; CDR2 reads SVGAGI. The CDR3 loop spans 15 amino acids. V lost 4 bases and J lost 6, with 16 bases in between. CDR3 nucleotide sequence: TGTGCCAGCAGTTTCACGCCGACGGTCAGCAATGAGCAGTTCTTC. Translation gives CASSFTPTVSNEQFF.

The chain couples TRBV13 to TRBJ1-1, with D unresolved. CDR1 is PRHDT and CDR2 is FYEKMQ in the germline V gene (reference sequence). V lost 7 bases, J lost 3 bases, and 6 bases lay in between. The length of the CDR3 is 11 residues. CDR3 region: CASTEYTEAFF. The CDR3 coding sequence is TGTGCCAGCACCGAGTACACTGAAGCTTTCTTT.

The genes are TRBV10-3 and TRBJ2-1; 7 bases map to TRBD2. The J segment lost 0 bases and the V segment lost 6 bases, leaving 2 bases of the junction unmatched. Germline V gene lookup returns CDR1 ENHRY and CDR2 SYGVKD. The CDR3 is 14 residues long. In DNA, the CDR3 is TGTGCCATCAGGGGAGGGGACTCCTACAATGAGCAGTTCTTC. Protein: CAIRGGDSYNEQFF.

A few counts support this clonotype. CDR3 nucleotides: TGCGCCAGCAGCCAAGGCTCCCAGGGTGACTATGGCTACACCTTC. It translates to CASSQGSQGDYGYTF. The chain is built from TRBV4-3 and TRBJ1-2, with D possibly being TRBD1 (5 bases). This CDR3 comprises 15 residues. From germline, CDR1 is LGHNA and CDR2 YSLEER. V dropped 1 base and J dropped 3 bases, with 12 bases sitting between them.